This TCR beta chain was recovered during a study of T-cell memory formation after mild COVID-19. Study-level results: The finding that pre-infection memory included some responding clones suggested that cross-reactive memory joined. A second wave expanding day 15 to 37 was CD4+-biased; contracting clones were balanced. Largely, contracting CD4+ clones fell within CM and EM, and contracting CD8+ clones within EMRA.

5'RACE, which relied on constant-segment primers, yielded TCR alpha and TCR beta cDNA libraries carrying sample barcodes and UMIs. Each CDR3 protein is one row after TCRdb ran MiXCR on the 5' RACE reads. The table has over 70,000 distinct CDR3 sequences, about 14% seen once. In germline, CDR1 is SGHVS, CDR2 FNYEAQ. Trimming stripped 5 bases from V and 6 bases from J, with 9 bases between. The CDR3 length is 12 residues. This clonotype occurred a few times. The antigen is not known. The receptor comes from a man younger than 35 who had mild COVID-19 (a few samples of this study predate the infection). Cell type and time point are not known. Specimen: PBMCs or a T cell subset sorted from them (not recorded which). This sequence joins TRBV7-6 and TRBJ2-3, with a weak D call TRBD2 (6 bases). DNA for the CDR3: TGTGCCAGCAGCCGTGGGGGGGATACGCAGTATTTT. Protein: CASSRGGDTQYF.